This passage covers 25 T cell receptor beta chains from one sample sequenced in a study of OX40 agonist ivuxolimab in advanced cancers. Generated by immunoSEQ multiplex PCR, the TCRdb table keeps only in-frame clones and is missing some. The table records approximately 76,000 clones, about 90% of them present only once. Material: CD4+ or CD8+ T cells sorted from blood, obtained in a trial of the OX40 agonist ivuxolimab. All receptors derive from an adult with an advanced solid tumor such as melanoma, head and neck, liver or kidney cancer.

The chain uses TRBV2 and TRBJ1-2; 8 nucleotides line up with TRBD1. V lost 6 bases, J lost 4 bases, and 13 bases stayed unmatched. The CDR3 length is 16 residues. Germline assignment: CDR1 SNHLY and CDR2 FYNNEI. The CDR3: CASRPQGQGSLYGYTF. For the CDR3, the DNA is TGTGCCAGCAGGCCCCAAGGACAGGGATCCCTCTATGGCTACACCTTC.

A single count supports this clone. V usage is TRBV29-1 and J usage is TRBJ1-1, with 8 bases that match TRBD1. Trimming took 7 bases from V and 1 from J; bases not matched to a gene: 5. Germline CDR1 and CDR2: SQVTM and ANQGSEA. The CDR3 is 13 amino acids. The CDR3 sequence is CSARTGRNTEAFF. CDR3 bases: TGCAGCGCTAGGACAGGGAGGAACACTGAAGCTTTCTTT.

The chain couples TRBV5-6 to TRBJ1-1; D is ambiguous. Trimming removed 1 base from V and 5 bases from J, with 9 bases in between. CDR3 length: 13 residues. From germline, CDR1 is SGHDT and CDR2 YYEEEE. CDR3 sequence reads: CASSLHKGTEAFF. CDR3 DNA: TGTGCCAGCAGCTTGCATAAAGGAACTGAAGCTTTCTTT.

V usage is TRBV5-1 and J usage is TRBJ1-4; D gene unclear. Germline CDR1 reads SGHRS; CDR2 reads YFSETQ. The length of the CDR3 is 12 residues. V lost 4 bases to trimming and J lost 3 bases, with 4 bases between them. The CDR3 reads CASSQPNEKLFF. For the CDR3, the DNA is TGCGCCAGCAGCCAGCCTAATGAAAAACTGTTTTTT.

The J gene is TRBJ2-6, the V gene TRBV6-1; perhaps D is TRBD1 or TRBD2 (6 bases each). The CDR3 runs to 17 residues. CDR1 and CDR2 (germline): MNHNS, SASEGT. Deletions cut 6 bases from V and 2 bases from J, with 17 bases between. The CDR3 coding sequence is TGTGCCAGCAGCGAAACCCAGGGGAGGCCTGGGGCCAACGTCCTGACTTTC. Translated: CASSETQGRPGANVLTF.

This clone has only one observation. The genes are TRBV18 and TRBJ2-3; D is uncertain. Trimming stripped 5 bases from V and 6 bases from J, with 12 bases between. The CDR3 spans 13 residues. CDR1 and CDR2 from the germline V gene are KGHSH and LQKENI. The CDR3 loop is CASSRALGDTQYF. The CDR3 nucleotides are TGTGCCAGCTCAAGGGCCCTTGGGGATACGCAGTATTTT.

The chain is built from TRBV11-2 and TRBJ2-5; D not certain. From germline, CDR1 is SGHAT and CDR2 FQNNGV. Deletions cut 5 bases from V and 1 base from J, with 2 bases between. The CDR3 consists of 11 residues. The CDR3 reads CASSAQETQYF. As DNA, the CDR3 is TGTGCCAGCAGCGCCCAAGAGACCCAGTACTTC.

The gene calls are TRBV7-8 and TRBJ2-7; 8 nucleotides agree with TRBD1. The germline CDR1 and CDR2 sequences are SGHVS and FQNEAQ. V shed 5 bases, J shed 2 bases, and the junction held 5 bases outside the gene matches. The CDR3 loop spans 14 amino acids. The CDR3 here is CASSMTGVTYEQYF. In nucleotides, the CDR3 is TGTGCCAGCAGCATGACAGGGGTTACCTACGAGCAGTACTTC.

V and J are TRBV6-5 and TRBJ1-2, with 8 bases identical to TRBD1. CDR3 length: 14 residues. Germline CDR1 is MNHEY and CDR2 is SVGAGI. V shed 6 bases, J shed 5 bases, and the junction held 8 bases outside the gene matches. CDR3 amino acids: CASSPGQGPYGYTF. For the CDR3, the DNA is TGTGCCAGCAGCCCAGGACAGGGACCTTATGGCTACACCTTC.

The chain employs TRBV6-1 and TRBJ2-7, with 7 positions matching TRBD1. The CDR3 spans 14 residues. Looked up from germline, CDR1 is MNHNS and CDR2 is SASEGT. V lost 6 bases and J lost 2; bases outside the gene matches: 7. The CDR3 here is CASSPDRLTYEQYF. Here the CDR3 DNA reads TGTGCCAGCAGCCCGGACAGGCTAACCTACGAGCAGTACTTC.

V and J are TRBV6-1 and TRBJ1-6; D is perhaps TRBD1 (6 bases). Trimming left V 10 bases short and J 8 bases short, with 15 bases between. This CDR3 is built from 13 residues. CDR1 MNHNS and CDR2 SASEGT come from the germline V gene. The DNA of the CDR3 is TGTGCCACCCAACGGACAGTTTATTCACCCCTCCACTTT. It translates to CATQRTVYSPLHF.

This sequence joins TRBV6-1 and TRBJ2-1; D is unclear. Looked up from germline, CDR1 is MNHNS and CDR2 is SASEGT. The CDR3 has 12 residues. V lost 5 bases, J lost 10 bases, and 12 bases lay in between. The CDR3 is CASSPTEGEQFF. CDR3 DNA sequence: TGTGCCAGCAGTCCAACGGAAGGCGAGCAGTTCTTC.

This chain connects TRBV5-1 to TRBJ1-5; a possible D gene is TRBD1 (5 bases). The V gene's germline CDR1 is SGHRS and CDR2 YFSETQ. Trimming took off 4 bases at V and 7 bases at J, with 12 bases between the two ends. The CDR3 consists of 13 residues. For the CDR3, the DNA is TGCGCCAGCAGCCCGGGGCCTGGGCAGCCCCAGCATTTT. Translating gives CASSPGPGQPQHF.

V and J are TRBV5-4 and TRBJ2-1; D unresolved. The CDR3 length is 13 residues. CDR1 SGHNT and CDR2 YYREEE come from the germline V gene (reference sequence). V was pared by 4 bases and J by 3 bases, with 8 bases between. The CDR3 protein is CASSLVGYNEQFF. CDR3 bases: TGTGCCAGCAGCCTGGTGGGCTACAATGAGCAGTTCTTC.

The chain has TRBV6-5 and TRBJ2-7; either TRBD1 or TRBD2 may fit D (6 bases each). Trimming cost V 0 bases and J 3 bases, with 15 bases left between them. Germline V gene sequence: CDR1 MNHEY, CDR2 SVGAGI. This CDR3 is 16 amino acids long. In DNA form, the CDR3 reads TGTGCCAGCAGTTACTCAGGGGGGACTCAAGACTACGAGCAGTACTTC. This codes for CASSYSGGTQDYEQYF.

J is TRBJ1-6 and V is TRBV6-5; 9 bases align to TRBD1. Germline trimming cut 6 bases from V and 7 bases from J; bases unmatched to any gene: 7. Germline V lookup: CDR1 MNHEY, CDR2 SVGAGI. The CDR3 spans 15 residues. The CDR3 region is CASSLSTGGNSPLHF. The CDR3 DNA reads as TGTGCCAGCAGCCTTTCGACAGGGGGGAATTCACCCCTCCACTTT.

There are a few counts of this clone. In nucleotides, the CDR3 is TGTGCCAGCAGCTTGGATGGGACAGGGCTTTTGGAACTGTTTTTT. This translates into CASSLDGTGLLELFF. This chain joins TRBV5-8 and TRBJ1-4; 9 bases match TRBD1. Looked up from germline, CDR1 is SGHTS and CDR2 is YDEGEE. CDR3 length: 15 residues. After removal of 0 bases from V and 12 bases from J, the junction contained 9 bases not matched to a gene. Using reference TRBV5-8 and TRBJ1-4 for the parts outside the CDR3, the full variable domain is EAGVTQSPTHLIKTRGQQATLRCSPISGHTSVYWYQQALGLGLQFLLWYDEGEERNRGNFPPRFSGRQFPNYSSELNVNALELEDSALYLCASSLDGTGLLELFFGSGTQLSVL.

This chain uses TRBV6-6 with TRBJ1-4, with D uncertain. The germline V gene encodes CDR1 MNHNY and CDR2 SVGAGI (reference sequence). The CDR3 length is 13 residues. V dropped 5 bases and J dropped 9 bases, with 13 bases sitting between them. In nucleotides, the CDR3 is TGTGCCAGCAGTAACGGGAGCCCCCAAAAACTGTTTTTT. Its protein is CASSNGSPQKLFF.

The CDR3 is CASSLKGLPNTGELFF. The CDR3 DNA follows: TGCGCCAGCAGCCTTAAGGGACTTCCGAACACCGGGGAGCTGTTTTTT. This chain joins TRBV4-1 and TRBJ2-2; D possibly corresponds to TRBD2 (6 bases). Trimming left V 4 bases short and J 0 bases short, with 12 bases between. CDR3 length: 16 residues. Germline V gene lookup returns CDR1 MGHRA and CDR2 YSYEKL.

This clone appeared once. The rearrangement joins TRBV5-6 to TRBJ2-1; no clear D. Trimming stripped 0 bases from V and 14 bases from J, with 9 bases between. The CDR3 loop spans 11 amino acids. CDR1 and CDR2 (germline): SGHDT, YYEEEE. CDR3 bases: TGTGCCAGCAGCTTGGGCCCTTCTAAGTTCTTC. The encoded protein is CASSLGPSKFF. Full variable domain (outside the CDR3, taken from reference TRBV5-6 and TRBJ2-1): DAGVTQSPTHLIKTRGQQVTLRCSPKSGHDTVSWYQQALGQGPQFIFQYYEEEERQRGNFPDRFSGHQFPNYSSELNVNALLLGDSALYLCASSLGPSKFFGPGTRLTVL.

This clone was seen just once. The chain is built from TRBV6-1 and TRBJ2-2; TRBD2 matches at 7 bases. Germline CDR1 MNHNS, CDR2 SASEGT. The V and J ends lost 7 bases and 7 bases, in that order; junction bases with no gene match: 6. The length of the CDR3 is 13 residues. The CDR3 here is CASMRTSLGELFF. CDR3 in DNA: TGTGCCAGCATGAGGACTAGTCTCGGGGAGCTGTTTTTT.

V and J are TRBV30 and TRBJ1-2; D remains ambiguous. The CDR3 runs to 12 residues. Trimming pared 1 base from V and 6 bases from J, leaving 9 bases between. Looked up from germline, CDR1 is GTSNPN and CDR2 is SVGIG (reference sequence). In DNA form, the CDR3 reads TGTGCCTGGAGTGCCCCCGGTCATGGCTACACCTTC. As protein: CAWSAPGHGYTF. The complete variable domain, with remaining parts taken from reference TRBV30 and TRBJ1-2, reads SQTIHQWPATLVQPVGSPLSLECTVEGTSNPNLYWYRQAAGRGLQLLFYSVGIGQISSEVPQNLSASRPQDRQFILSSKKLLLSDSGFYLCAWSAPGHGYTFGSGTRLTVV.

This sequence joins TRBV18 and TRBJ1-2; D gene uncertain. CDR3 length: 15 amino acids. Trimming removed 0 bases from V and 4 bases from J, with 12 bases in between. Germline lookup yields CDR1 KGHSH and CDR2 LQKENI. DNA for the CDR3: TGTGCCAGCTCACCACCGGCATCTCGGGCCTATGGCTACACCTTC. It translates to CASSPPASRAYGYTF.

The gene calls are TRBV10-3 and TRBJ2-3; 9 bases map to TRBD2. V gave up 8 bases and J gave up 3 bases; unmatched junction bases: 12. The CDR3 is made up of 16 amino acids. The germline V gene has CDR1 ENHRY and CDR2 SYGVKD. This CDR3 is CAIARGREGGTDTQYF. The DNA for the CDR3 is TGTGCCATCGCCCGGGGGCGGGAGGGCGGGACAGATACGCAGTATTTT.

This clone was counted between two and nine times. The chain employs TRBV5-1 and TRBJ1-1; the D gene is possibly TRBD1 (6 bases). The germline V gene has CDR1 SGHRS and CDR2 YFSETQ. V was shortened by 5 bases and J by 6 bases, with 17 bases between the two germline ends. The CDR3 spans 14 residues. As DNA, the CDR3 is TGCGCCAGCAGTTACGGGGGGGCGTCGGCTGAAGCTTTCTTT. Translated, it gives CASSYGGASAEAFF.